This T cell receptor (beta chain) was recorded in a study of shared clonotypes between healthy human individuals. Study at large: CD4 naive and memory got three plates each, CD8 naive two, CD8 memory one. Study-wide points: Sharing across a handful of donors was seen in 4% to 5.5% of naive CD4 clonotypes. Estimated clonotype richness was generally higher in naive than memory subsets.

As for this clone: The antigen remains undetermined.

In the original workflow: Filtering of immunoSEQ junctional sequences could not match full-length read filtering. TCRdb keeps only in-frame clones here, not all; method: immunoSEQ multiplex PCR. Clonal size and the V and J genes are those of that table, whereas D and trimming came from the DNA. The data hold over a million clones, with around 95% observed a single time. Germline lookup yields CDR1 MRHNA and CDR2 SNTAGT. The V end lost 0 bases, the J end lost 2 bases, and 11 bases lay between the germline ends. The CDR3 contains 16 residues. Sequences were obtained from naive CD4+ T cells sorted from blood. As to subset: CD45RA+ positively selected. The receptor comes from a man aged 25 to 40 in good health. The chain employs TRBV6-4 and TRBJ2-1, with TRBD2 as a possible D gene (5 bases). CDR3 DNA sequence: TGTGCCAGCAGTGACTCGAGAGGGTTTCCCTACAATGAGCAGTTCTTC. Its protein product is CASSDSRGFPYNEQFF.